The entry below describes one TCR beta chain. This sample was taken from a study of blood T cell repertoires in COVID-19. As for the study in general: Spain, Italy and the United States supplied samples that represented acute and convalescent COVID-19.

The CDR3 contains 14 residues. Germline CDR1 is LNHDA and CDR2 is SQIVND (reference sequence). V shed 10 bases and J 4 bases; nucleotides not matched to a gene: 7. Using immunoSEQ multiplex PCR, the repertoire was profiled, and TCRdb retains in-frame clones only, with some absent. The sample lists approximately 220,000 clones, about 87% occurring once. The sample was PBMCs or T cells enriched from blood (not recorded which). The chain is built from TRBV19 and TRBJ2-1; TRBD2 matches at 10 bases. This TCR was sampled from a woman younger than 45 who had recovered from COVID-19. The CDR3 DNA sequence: TGTGCCACCGCACTAGCGGGGACGTACAATGAGCAGTTCTTC. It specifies CATALAGTYNEQFF.